This T cell receptor beta chain originates from a study of blood T cell repertoires in COVID-19. V gave up 4 bases and J gave up 1 base; unmatched junction bases: 7. CDR3 length equals 16 residues. The germline CDR1 and CDR2 sequences are KGHSH and LQKENI. The data were produced by immunoSEQ multiplex PCR, yet TCRdb's version contains in-frame clones alone and is incomplete. This sample has tens of thousands of clones; approximately 80% occur once, and the top ten carry about 11%. The rearrangement links TRBV18 to TRBJ1-1, with TRBD1 matching over 9 bases. The TCR was taken from a man aged 65 to 85 with acute or convalescent COVID-19. Sequencing was performed on peripheral blood. The CDR3 sequence is CASSRGQGPKNTEAFF. CDR3 sequence (DNA): TGTGCCAGCTCACGGGGACAGGGCCCAAAGAACACTGAAGCTTTCTTT.